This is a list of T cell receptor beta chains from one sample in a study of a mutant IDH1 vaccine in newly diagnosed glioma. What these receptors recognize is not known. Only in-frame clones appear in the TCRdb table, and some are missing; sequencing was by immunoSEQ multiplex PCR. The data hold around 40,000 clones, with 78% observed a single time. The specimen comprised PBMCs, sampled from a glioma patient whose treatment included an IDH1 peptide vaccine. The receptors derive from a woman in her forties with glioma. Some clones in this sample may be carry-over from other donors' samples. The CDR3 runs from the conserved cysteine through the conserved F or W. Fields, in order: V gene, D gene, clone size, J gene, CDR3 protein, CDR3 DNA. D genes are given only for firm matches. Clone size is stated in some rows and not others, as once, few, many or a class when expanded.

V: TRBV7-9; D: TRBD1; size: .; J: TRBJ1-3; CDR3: CASSLLGTETWRGNTIYF; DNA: TGTGCCAGCAGCTTATTGGGGACAGAAACTTGGAGAGGAAACACCATATATTTT
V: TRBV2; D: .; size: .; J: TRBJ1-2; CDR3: CATLSGEGYGYTF; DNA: TGTGCCACCCTTTCGGGGGAAGGCTATGGCTACACCTTC
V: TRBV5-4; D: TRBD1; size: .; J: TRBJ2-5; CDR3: CASSLVAGRGETQYF; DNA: TGTGCCAGCAGCCTTGTGGCGGGCAGGGGGGAGACCCAGTACTTC
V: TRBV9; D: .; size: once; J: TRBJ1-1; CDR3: CASSVKVMNTEAFF; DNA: TGTGCCAGCAGCGTAAAGGTTATGAACACTGAAGCTTTCTTT
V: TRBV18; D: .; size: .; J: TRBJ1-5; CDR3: CASSPGPGGDQPQHF; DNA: TGTGCCAGCTCACCGGGCCCGGGGGGGGATCAGCCCCAGCATTTT
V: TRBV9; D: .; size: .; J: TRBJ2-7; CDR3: CASSADSYEQYF; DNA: TGTGCCAGCAGCGCGGACAGTTACGAGCAGTACTTC
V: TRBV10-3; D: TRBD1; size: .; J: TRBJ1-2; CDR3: CAISESMVLFWDRTNSNYGYTF; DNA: TGTGCCATCAGTGAGTCGATGGTTTTATTTTGGGACAGAACCAACTCCAACTATGGCTACACCTTC
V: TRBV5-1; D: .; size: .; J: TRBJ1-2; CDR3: CASNDNYGYTF; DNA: TGCGCCAGCAATGATAACTATGGCTACACCTTC
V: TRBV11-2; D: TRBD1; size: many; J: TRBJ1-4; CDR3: CASSNRTGSRNEKLFF; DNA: TGTGCCAGCAGCAATCGGACAGGGTCTAGGAATGAAAAACTGTTTTTT
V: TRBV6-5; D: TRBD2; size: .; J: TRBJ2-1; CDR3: CASNPRWGGGNEQFF; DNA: TGTGCCAGCAACCCGAGATGGGGGGGTGGGAATGAGCAGTTCTTC
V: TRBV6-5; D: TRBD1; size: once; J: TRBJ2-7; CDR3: CASSQSQGAYNEQYF; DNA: TGTGCCAGCAGTCAGTCACAGGGGGCGTACAACGAGCAGTACTTC
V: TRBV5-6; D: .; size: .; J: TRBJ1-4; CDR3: CASSSKGLLDEKLFF; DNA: TGTGCCAGCAGCTCCAAGGGACTTTTGGATGAAAAACTGTTTTTT
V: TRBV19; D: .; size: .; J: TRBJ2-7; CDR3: CASSIGGPPYEQYF; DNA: TGTGCCAGTAGTATTGGGGGGCCTCCCTACGAGCAGTACTTC
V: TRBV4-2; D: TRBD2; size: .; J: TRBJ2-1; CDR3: CASSQGSLAGVNEQFF; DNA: TGTGCCAGCAGCCAAGGGTCGCTAGCGGGAGTCAATGAGCAGTTCTTC
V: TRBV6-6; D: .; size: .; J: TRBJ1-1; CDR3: CASRVGGTEAFF; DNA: TGTGCCAGCAGAGTCGGGGGGACTGAAGCTTTCTTT
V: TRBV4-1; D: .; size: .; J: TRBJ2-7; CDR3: CASSQVTRGRDEQYF; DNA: TGCGCCAGCAGCCAAGTAACCAGGGGAAGGGACGAGCAGTACTTC
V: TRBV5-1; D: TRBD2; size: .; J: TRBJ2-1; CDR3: CASSFGLAGLEADNEQFF; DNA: TGCGCCAGCAGCTTCGGACTAGCGGGCCTGGAGGCCGATAATGAGCAGTTCTTC
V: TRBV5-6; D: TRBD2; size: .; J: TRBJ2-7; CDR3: CASSSADGGASYEQYF; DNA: TGTGCCAGCAGCTCCGCTGACGGGGGGGCCTCCTACGAGCAGTACTTC
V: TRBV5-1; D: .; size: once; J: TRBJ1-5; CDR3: CASRRGDNQPQHF; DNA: TGCGCCAGCAGGAGGGGAGACAATCAGCCCCAGCATTTT
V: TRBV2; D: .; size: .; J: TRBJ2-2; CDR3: CASRMTLTGELFF; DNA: TGTGCCAGCAGGATGACTCTGACCGGGGAGCTGTTTTTT
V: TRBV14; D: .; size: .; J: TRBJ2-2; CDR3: CASSQVPIYGELFF; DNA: TGTGCCAGCAGCCAAGTTCCGATTTACGGGGAGCTGTTTTTT
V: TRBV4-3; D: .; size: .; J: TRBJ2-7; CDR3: CASSQGAGEQYF; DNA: TGCGCCAGCAGCCAGGGCGCGGGCGAGCAGTACTTC
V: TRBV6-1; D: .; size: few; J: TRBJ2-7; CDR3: CASPRRQGGYEQYF; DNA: TGTGCCAGCCCTCGAAGGCAGGGAGGATACGAGCAGTACTTC
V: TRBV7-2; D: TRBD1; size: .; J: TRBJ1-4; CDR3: CASSFTGATNEKLFF; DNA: TGTGCCAGCAGCTTCACAGGGGCAACTAATGAAAAACTGTTTTTT
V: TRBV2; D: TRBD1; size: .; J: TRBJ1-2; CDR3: CASSRDRDYGYTF; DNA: TGTGCCAGCAGTCGGGACAGAGACTATGGCTACACCTTC
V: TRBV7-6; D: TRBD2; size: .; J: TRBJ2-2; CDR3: CASSSGTSTGELFF; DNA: TGTGCCAGCAGCTCCGGGACTAGCACCGGGGAGCTGTTTTTT
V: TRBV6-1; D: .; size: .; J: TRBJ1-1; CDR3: CASSEIRSDTEAFF; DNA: TGTGCCAGCAGTGAGATTCGGTCGGACACTGAAGCTTTCTTT
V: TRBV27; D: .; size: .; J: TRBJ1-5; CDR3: CASSLGREQPQHF; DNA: TGTGCCAGCAGCCTGGGACGGGAACAGCCCCAGCATTTT
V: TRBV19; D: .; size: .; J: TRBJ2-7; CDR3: CASSISTGSGTPYEQYF; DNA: TGTGCCAGTAGTATAAGTACCGGGTCGGGAACTCCCTACGAGCAGTACTTC
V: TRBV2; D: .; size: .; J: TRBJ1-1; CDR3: CASSEYTEAFF; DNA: TGTGCCAGCAGTGAATATACGGAAGCTTTCTTT
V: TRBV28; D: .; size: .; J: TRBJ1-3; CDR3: CASSLFRTNGNTIYF; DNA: TGTGCCAGCAGTTTATTCCGGACTAACGGAAACACCATATATTTT
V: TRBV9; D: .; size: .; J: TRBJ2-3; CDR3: CASSVLLGADTQYF; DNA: TGTGCCAGCAGCGTACTTTTAGGGGCAGATACGCAGTATTTT
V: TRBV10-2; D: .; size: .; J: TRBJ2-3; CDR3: CASSVTSGDTQYF; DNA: TGCGCCAGCAGTGTAACTTCGGGGGATACGCAGTATTTT
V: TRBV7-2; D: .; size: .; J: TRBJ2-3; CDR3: CASSLTSARDTQYF; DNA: TGTGCCAGCAGCTTAACCAGCGCTAGAGATACGCAGTATTTT
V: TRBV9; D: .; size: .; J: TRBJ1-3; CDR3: CASSALSSGNTIYF; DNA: TGTGCCAGCAGCGCCCTAAGCTCTGGAAACACCATATATTTT
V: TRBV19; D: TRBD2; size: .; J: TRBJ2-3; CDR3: CASSMREHRDTQYF; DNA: TGTGCCAGTAGTATGCGGGAGCATAGAGATACGCAGTATTTT
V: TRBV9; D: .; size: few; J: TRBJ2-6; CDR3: CASKATPRRVSGANVLTF; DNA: TGTGCCAGCAAGGCCACCCCTAGAAGAGTCTCTGGGGCCAACGTCCTGACTTTC
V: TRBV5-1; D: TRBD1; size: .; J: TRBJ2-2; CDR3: CASSPRQGRSTGELFF; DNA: TGCGCCAGCAGCCCACGACAGGGTCGGAGCACCGGGGAGCTGTTTTTT
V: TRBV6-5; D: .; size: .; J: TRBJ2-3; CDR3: CASSYDSSTDTQYF; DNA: TGTGCCAGCAGTTATGACTCTAGCACAGATACGCAGTATTTT
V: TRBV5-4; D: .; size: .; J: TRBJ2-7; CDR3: CASSSGRSSYEQYF; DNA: TGTGCCAGCAGCTCGGGACGGTCCTCCTACGAGCAGTACTTC
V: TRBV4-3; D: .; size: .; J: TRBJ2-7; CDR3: CASSQDRLGSYEQYF; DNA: TGCGCCAGCAGCCAGGACAGATTGGGCTCCTACGAGCAGTACTTC
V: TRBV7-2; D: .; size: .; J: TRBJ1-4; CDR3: CASSPQADGNEKLFF; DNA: TGTGCCAGCAGCCCTCAAGCTGACGGTAATGAAAAACTGTTTTTT